The sequence of this TCR beta chain was determined in a study of T cell responses to AZD1222 COVID-19 vaccine. Study-level points and caveats: Epitopes outside B.1.351 and B.1.1.7 mutated regions reportedly drew nearly half of spike TCRs. It should be noted that donors were predominantly white British and more often female, and clonal diversity was possibly underestimated. Only a handful of individuals given AZD1222 were seropositive at baseline.

The assay was immunoSEQ multiplex PCR, and TCRdb's table has in-frame clones only and misses some. This sample has roughly 120,000 clones, with just under 95% found just once. CDR1 is SGHRS and CDR2 is YFSETQ in the germline V gene. V lost 3 bases to trimming and J lost 3 bases, with 15 bases between them. This CDR3 region has 15 residues. With regard to this clone: Its cognate antigen is unknown.

Specimen: peripheral blood, collected 28 days after the second AZD1222 dose. The gene calls are TRBV5-1 and TRBJ2-5; D is perhaps TRBD1 or TRBD2 (5 bases each). The receptor comes from an adult who received the AZD1222 COVID-19 vaccine. The CDR3, as DNA: TGCGCCAGCAGCTGGGACCCCACGTGGGAAGAGACCCAGTACTTC. This gives the protein CASSWDPTWEETQYF.